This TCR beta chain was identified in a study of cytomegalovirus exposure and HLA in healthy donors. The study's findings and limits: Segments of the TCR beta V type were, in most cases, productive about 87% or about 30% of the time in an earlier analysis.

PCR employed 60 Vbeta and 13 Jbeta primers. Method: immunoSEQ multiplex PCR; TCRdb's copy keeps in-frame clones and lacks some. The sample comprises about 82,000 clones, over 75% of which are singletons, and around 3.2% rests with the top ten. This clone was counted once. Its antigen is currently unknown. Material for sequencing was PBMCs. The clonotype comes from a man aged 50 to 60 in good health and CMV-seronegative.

CDR3 sequence (DNA): TGTGCCAGCAGCTACGGACAGGGCGTCACCGGGGAGCTGTTTTTT. The encoded protein is CASSYGQGVTGELFF. The genes are TRBV5-5 and TRBJ2-2; 8 nucleotides line up with TRBD1. With 3 bases clipped from V and 4 bases from J, the junction kept 5 bases outside the gene matches. The CDR3 is made up of 15 amino acids. Germline assignment: CDR1 SGHKS and CDR2 YYEKEE (reference sequence).